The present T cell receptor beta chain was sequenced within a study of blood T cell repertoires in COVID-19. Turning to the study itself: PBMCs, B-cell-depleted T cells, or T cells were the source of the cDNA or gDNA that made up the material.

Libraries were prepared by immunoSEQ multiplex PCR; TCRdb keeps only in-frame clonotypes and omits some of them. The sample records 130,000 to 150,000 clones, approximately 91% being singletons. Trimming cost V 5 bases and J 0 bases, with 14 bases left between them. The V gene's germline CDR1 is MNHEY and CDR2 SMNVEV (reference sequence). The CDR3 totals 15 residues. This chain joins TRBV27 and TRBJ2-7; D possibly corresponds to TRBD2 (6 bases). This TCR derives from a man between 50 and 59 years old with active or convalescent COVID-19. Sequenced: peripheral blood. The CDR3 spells CASSPRGLPSYEQYF. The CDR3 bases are TGTGCCAGCAGTCCGAGGGGACTGCCCTCCTACGAGCAGTACTTC.